The clone carrying this TCR beta chain was counted once. Each donor had around 9.8 milliliters of peripheral blood drawn. The sample is drawn from a study of blood T cells in healthy people across ages. Then a second PCR, running roughly 6 to 11 cycles, was carried out with a sample-barcoded 5' primer and a J-beta primer mix. MiXCR, run by TCRdb on the 5' RACE reads, gives a single entry per CDR3 protein. In the table there are roughly 1,500,000 distinct CDR3 sequences, around 35% of which are singletons. Trimming took off 2 bases at V and 0 bases at J, with 14 bases between the two ends. This CDR3 has 17 residues. Germline CDR1 and CDR2: SEHNR and FQNEAQ (reference sequence).

This clonotype originated in a woman in her twenties or thirties in good health. Input material: blood. V usage is TRBV7-9 and J usage is TRBJ2-1; the D is unclear. Written as DNA, the CDR3 is TGTGCCAGCAGCTTATGGAGAGTTTCTAGCTCCTACAATGAGCAGTTCTTC. Amino acids: CASSLWRVSSSYNEQFF. The full variable domain, completed using reference TRBV7-9 and TRBJ2-1, is DTGVSQNPRHKITKRGQNVTFRCDPISEHNRLYWYRQTLGQGPEFLTYFQNEAQLEKSRLLSDRFSAERPKGSFSTLEIQRTEQGDSAMYLCASSLWRVSSSYNEQFFGPGTRLTVL.